The TCR beta chain described here comes from a study of control samples from healthy donors and cancer patients. TCRdb keeps only in-frame clones here, not all; method: immunoSEQ multiplex PCR. The sample lists 130,000 to 150,000 clones, about nine tenths occurring once. Germline lookup yields CDR1 SGHAT and CDR2 FQDESV (reference sequence). The CDR3 runs 16 residues. V lost 2 bases to trimming and J lost 1 base, with 12 bases between them. The material sequenced was blood. This clonotype originated in a man aged 25-40 years in good health. The chain couples TRBV11-1 to TRBJ2-1, with a possible D match to TRBD1 (5 bases). DNA of the CDR3: TGTGCCAGCAGCTTAAGGCAGGGTGGTTCCTACAATGAGCAGTTCTTC. It yields the protein CASSLRQGGSYNEQFF.